This entry lists 28 T cell receptor beta chains sequenced from one sample in a study of technical replicates of blood from a handful of donors. Profiled with immunoSEQ multiplex PCR; TCRdb holds only in-frame clones, not every one. The data contain about 82,000 clones, 80% to 95% of them seen just once; the ten biggest clones take up about 0.26%. The sequencing sample was made of T cells isolated from PBMCs. The receptors were sampled from a human donor in good health.

V and J are TRBV5-4 and TRBJ2-7, with a weak D call TRBD2 (7 bases). The V end lost 1 base, the J end lost 6 bases, and 14 bases lay between the germline ends. Germline loops: CDR1 SGHNT, CDR2 YYREEE (reference sequence). The CDR3 totals 14 residues. For the CDR3, the DNA is TGTGCCAGCAGCTTGTGGTCAGGGGAGGGCGAGCAGTACTTC. It is translated as CASSLWSGEGEQYF.

The genes are TRBV6-1 and TRBJ1-2, with TRBD1 as a possible D gene (6 bases). This CDR3 region has 15 residues. The germline V gene has CDR1 MNHNS and CDR2 SASEGT. With 0 bases removed from V and 6 bases from J, the gap between germline ends came to 14 bases. This CDR3 is CASSEAPGQLDGYTF. CDR3 sequence (DNA): TGTGCCAGCAGTGAAGCCCCCGGACAGCTCGATGGCTACACCTTC.

The rearrangement joins TRBV5-8 to TRBJ2-7, with D perhaps TRBD1 (6 bases). V lost 4 bases and J lost 7, with 18 bases in between. The CDR3 length is 14 residues. Looked up from germline, CDR1 is SGHTS and CDR2 is YDEGEE. CDR3 loop: CASSLLGAGEEQYF. The CDR3 bases are TGTGCCAGCAGCCTCCTAGGGGCAGGGGAAGAGCAGTACTTC. The whole variable domain, filled in from reference TRBV5-8 and TRBJ2-7, reads EAGVTQSPTHLIKTRGQQATLRCSPISGHTSVYWYQQALGLGLQFLLWYDEGEERNRGNFPPRFSGRQFPNYSSELNVNALELEDSALYLCASSLLGAGEEQYFGPGTRLTVT.

The rearrangement uses TRBV7-2 and TRBJ2-5; no reliable D call. The CDR3 has 13 residues. Germline lookup yields CDR1 SGHTA and CDR2 FQGNSA. With 5 bases removed from V and 2 bases from J, the gap between germline ends came to 9 bases. CDR3 nucleotides: TGTGCCAGCAGCCTGCGCCGGCAAGAGACCCAGTACTTC. It yields the protein CASSLRRQETQYF.

CDR3 region: CASSLEGALGDTQYF. As DNA, the CDR3 is TGTGCCAGCAGCTTAGAAGGGGCATTGGGAGATACGCAGTATTTT. The rearrangement links TRBV11-2 to TRBJ2-3; tentatively, D is TRBD1 (5 bases). Germline V lookup: CDR1 SGHAT, CDR2 FQNNGV. The CDR3 runs to 15 residues. With 0 bases removed from V and 5 bases from J, the gap between germline ends came to 12 bases.

The chain employs TRBV5-1 and TRBJ2-1; 11 bases line up with TRBD2. V shed 3 bases and J 4 bases; nucleotides not matched to a gene: 12. The CDR3 contains 18 residues. The V gene's germline CDR1 is SGHRS and CDR2 YFSETQ. The DNA of the CDR3 is TGCGCCAGCAGCTCCACTAGCGGGAGCCCTCTTATATACAATGAGCAGTTCTTC. It translates to CASSSTSGSPLIYNEQFF.

V and J are TRBV14 and TRBJ2-5; no definite D call. CDR3 length: 15 amino acids. Deletions cut 4 bases from V and 5 bases from J, with 17 bases between. Germline V gene data show CDR1 as SGHDN and CDR2 as FVKESK. CDR3 DNA sequence: TGTGCCAGCAGCCTACTGACCGGGTCCTGGGAGACCCAGTACTTC. Its protein product is CASSLLTGSWETQYF.

This chain joins TRBV4-2 and TRBJ2-1; 9 nucleotides line up with TRBD1. The CDR3 has 14 amino acids. V gave up 3 bases and J gave up 8 bases; unmatched junction bases: 5. The V gene's germline CDR1 is LGHNA and CDR2 YNFKEQ. CDR3 nucleotides: TGTGCCAGCAGCCACCTGGACAGGGGTTATGAGCAGTTCTTC. This sequence encodes CASSHLDRGYEQFF.

This sequence joins TRBV7-4 and TRBJ1-4; 10 bases are shared with TRBD1. CDR3 length: 17 residues. V gave up 5 bases and J gave up 6 bases; unmatched junction bases: 12. Looked up from germline, CDR1 is SGHVT and CDR2 is SQSDAQ. The CDR3: CASSPQRRDRGYEKLFF. The CDR3 coding sequence is TGTGCCAGCAGCCCTCAACGCCGGGACAGGGGATATGAAAAACTGTTTTTT.

This sequence joins TRBV6-5 and TRBJ2-1, with 11 nucleotides matching TRBD2. The V segment lost 5 bases and the J segment 4 bases; nucleotides outside the gene matches: 4. In germline, CDR1 is MNHEY, CDR2 SVGAGI. This CDR3 has 15 residues. In DNA, the CDR3 is TGTGCCAGCAGTAGCGGGACTAGCGGTTACAATGAGCAGTTCTTC. It specifies CASSSGTSGYNEQFF.

This clone was detected once. The chain uses TRBV15 and TRBJ2-5; 7 bases map to TRBD1. The V gene end was trimmed by 4 bases and the J gene end by 5 bases; junction bases not matched to a gene: 13. This CDR3 is 16 amino acids long. CDR1 LNHNV and CDR2 YYDKDF come from the germline V gene (reference sequence). In DNA form, the CDR3 reads TGTGCCACCAGCACACGACAGGGCGCTGTAGGGGAGACCCAGTACTTC. Amino acid sequence: CATSTRQGAVGETQYF.

This rearrangement joins TRBV6-1 to TRBJ1-1; the D is unclear. V gave up 2 bases and J gave up 8 bases, with 12 bases separating them. The CDR3 sequence is 13 residues long. Germline CDR1 reads MNHNS; CDR2 reads SASEGT. In nucleotides, the CDR3 is TGTGCCAGCAGTGAAATAATTTCGTTAGAAGCTTTCTTT. Amino acids: CASSEIISLEAFF.

This clone was detected only once. The CDR3 spells CASTQGGGYNEQFF. In DNA form, the CDR3 reads TGTGCCAGCACTCAAGGGGGGGGCTACAATGAGCAGTTCTTC. The chain couples TRBV2 to TRBJ2-1, with a tentative D call TRBD2 (7 bases). The CDR3 covers 14 residues. Trimming removed 7 bases from V and 3 bases from J, with 13 bases in between. Germline values: CDR1 SNHLY, CDR2 FYNNEI.

This chain connects TRBV27 to TRBJ1-2; possible D gene TRBD1, 5 bases. From germline, CDR1 is MNHEY and CDR2 SMNVEV (reference sequence). Trimming shortened V by 2 bases and J by 7 bases, and 29 bases separated the two germline ends. The CDR3 loop spans 19 amino acids. In DNA, the CDR3 is TGTGCCAGCAGTTTAAGAACCGAATACCACTCTGGACATTCCGCTGGCTACACCTTC. Translation gives CASSLRTEYHSGHSAGYTF.

The chain joins TRBV6-1 to TRBJ2-3; 8 nucleotides line up with TRBD1. This CDR3 is 15 amino acids long. V trimming: 6 bases; J trimming: 1 base; junction bases outside the gene matches: 6. Germline assignment: CDR1 MNHNS and CDR2 SASEGT. CDR3 nucleotide sequence: TGTGCCAGCAGCGGACGGGACAGGCGCACAGATACGCAGTATTTT. Its protein is CASSGRDRRTDTQYF.

The J gene is TRBJ2-3, the V gene TRBV14, with 8 bases identical to TRBD2. The CDR3 is 17 amino acids. Germline V gene sequence: CDR1 SGHDN, CDR2 FVKESK. J gave up 4 bases and V 0 bases, and 9 bases lay outside the gene matches. CDR3 in amino acids: CASSQESGRGRADTQYF. The CDR3 DNA follows: TGTGCCAGCAGCCAAGAGTCCGGGAGGGGTAGGGCAGATACGCAGTATTTT.

The CDR3, as DNA: TGTGCCAGCAGACCTACTAGCGGGATACAAGAGACCCAGTACTTC. Its protein product is CASRPTSGIQETQYF. The chain links TRBV27 to TRBJ2-5; 10 bases fit TRBD2. Germline CDR1 MNHEY, CDR2 SMNVEV (reference sequence). With V trimmed by 6 bases and J by 2 bases, 6 bases remained unmatched. The CDR3 has 15 amino acids.

The chain has TRBV9 and TRBJ1-2, with TRBD1 as a possible D gene (5 bases). V was shortened by 0 bases and J by 2 bases, with 11 bases between the two germline ends. CDR1 and CDR2 from the germline V gene are SGDLS and YYNGEE. There are 15 residues in the CDR3. The CDR3 sequence: CASSVEQGANYGYTF. As DNA, the CDR3 is TGTGCCAGCAGCGTAGAGCAGGGCGCCAACTATGGCTACACCTTC.

The rearrangement uses TRBV15 and TRBJ1-5; TRBD1 matches at 8 bases. Germline V gene sequence: CDR1 LNHNV, CDR2 YYDKDF (reference sequence). The J segment lost 0 bases and the V segment lost 1 base, leaving 2 bases of the junction unmatched. This CDR3 region has 16 residues. The CDR3 loop is CATSRGTGTSNQPQHF. CDR3 in DNA: TGTGCCACCAGCAGAGGGACAGGGACTAGCAATCAGCCCCAGCATTTT.

The chain recombines TRBV5-1 with TRBJ2-1, with 14 nucleotides matching TRBD2. CDR1 SGHRS and CDR2 YFSETQ come from the germline V gene. V trimming: 2 bases; J trimming: 7 bases; junction bases outside the gene matches: 8. The CDR3 length is 17 residues. CDR3 bases: TGCGCCAGCAGCTTACGACCGGGACTAGCGGGGGTGAATGAGCAGTTCTTC. Protein product: CASSLRPGLAGVNEQFF.

This clone was observed once. The chain couples TRBV28 to TRBJ2-1; 8 bases are shared with TRBD2. CDR1 is MDHEN and CDR2 is SYDVKM in the germline V gene. With V trimmed by 6 bases and J by 2 bases, 6 bases remained unmatched. The CDR3 loop spans 15 amino acids. The CDR3 DNA is TGTGCCAGCAGCCGCACTAGCGGCGCCTACAATGAGCAGTTCTTC. Its protein product is CASSRTSGAYNEQFF.

This chain links TRBV6-1 with TRBJ2-3; perhaps TRBD2 as D (6 bases). The V and J ends lost 7 bases and 5 bases respectively, with 13 bases between them. CDR1 and CDR2 (germline): MNHNS, SASEGT. CDR3 length: 13 amino acids. The CDR3 is CASTSGVKDTQYF. The CDR3 nucleotides are TGTGCCAGCACCTCGGGAGTTAAAGATACGCAGTATTTT.

This clone was recorded once. J is TRBJ1-5 and V is TRBV28; the match to TRBD1 covers 7 bases. The CDR3 sequence is 14 residues long. Germline V gene sequence: CDR1 MDHEN, CDR2 SYDVKM. V shed 6 bases and J 5 bases; nucleotides not matched to a gene: 7. The CDR3 region has the DNA TGTGCCAGCAGCTTTGACAGGGAGTATCAGCCCCAGCATTTT. Protein: CASSFDREYQPQHF.

This rearrangement joins TRBV9 to TRBJ2-3; D perhaps matches TRBD2 (5 bases). CDR1 SGDLS and CDR2 YYNGEE come from the germline V gene. Trimming removed 7 bases at V and 6 bases at J, with 21 bases between. The CDR3 has 15 amino acids. CDR3 DNA: TGTGCCAGCGGCACTTCTTACGGTACGGGGGATACGCAGTATTTT. Amino acids: CASGTSYGTGDTQYF.

The DNA of the CDR3 is TGTGCCAGCAGCCCCCGAGAGGTTTCCTATAACTATGGCTACACCTTC. Translation gives CASSPREVSYNYGYTF. V and J are TRBV9 and TRBJ1-2; no clear D. This CDR3 has 16 residues. The germline CDR1 and CDR2 sequences are SGDLS and YYNGEE. With 4 bases removed from V and 1 base from J, the gap between germline ends came to 17 bases.

The chain uses TRBV18 and TRBJ1-6; possibly TRBD1 for D (5 bases). The V gene lost 4 bases and the J gene lost 7 bases, with 8 bases spanning the gap. The CDR3 extends over 13 amino acids. CDR1 is KGHSH, CDR2 LQKENI, per germline. This chain's CDR3 is CASSLGENSPLHF. CDR3 nucleotides: TGTGCCAGCTCACTAGGGGAAAATTCACCCCTCCACTTT.

V usage is TRBV11-2 and J usage is TRBJ2-1; 8 nucleotides agree with TRBD1. The V and J ends lost 0 bases and 5 bases, in that order; junction bases with no gene match: 12. The germline gives CDR1 SGHAT, CDR2 FQNNGV. There are 18 residues in the CDR3. The CDR3 coding sequence is TGTGCCAGCAGCTTAGATCAAATTCGGGACAGGTCACACAATGAGCAGTTCTTC. This sequence encodes CASSLDQIRDRSHNEQFF.

The rearrangement links TRBV25-1 to TRBJ2-7, with 8 bases lining up with TRBD1. Germline CDR1 MGHDK, CDR2 SYGVNS. V shed 1 base, J shed 7 bases, and the junction held 9 bases outside the gene matches. The CDR3 runs 15 residues. CDR3 sequence: CASSESRTGMDEQYF. The DNA of the CDR3 is TGTGCCAGCAGTGAATCAAGGACAGGGATGGATGAGCAGTACTTC.